The rows below give T cell receptor beta chains drawn from one sample of a study of T-cell memory formation after mild COVID-19. TCRdb recomputed calls from the 5' RACE reads with MiXCR, one row per CDR3 protein. Of fewer than 350,000 distinct CDR3 sequences listed, less than 9.5% are singletons. Material for sequencing was PBMCs or a T cell subset sorted from them (not recorded which). These receptors were collected from a man younger than 35 who had mild COVID-19 (a few samples of this study predate the infection). Cell type and time point are not known. Both conserved end residues are part of each CDR3. The D gene is left open where the match is weak. A clone size is listed for some rows: how often the clone was seen (once, few, many), or a class if it is expanded.

v_gene,j_gene,abundance,d_gene,CDR3aa,CDR3nt
TRBV20-1,TRBJ2-1,few,TRBD2,CSASTSGKHGLSYNEQFF,TGCAGTGCTAGTACTAGCGGGAAGCACGGCCTCTCCTACAATGAGCAGTTCTTC
TRBV20-1,TRBJ1-1,few,-,CSARDPRRGHMNTEAFF,TGCAGTGCTAGAGATCCAAGGAGGGGACATATGAACACTGAAGCTTTCTTT
TRBV12-3/TRBV12-4,TRBJ2-2,many,TRBD1,CASSSRDRVTGELFF,TGTGCCAGCAGTTCCCGGGACAGGGTCACCGGGGAGCTGTTTTTT
TRBV9,TRBJ1-1,few,-,CASSVASDLSTEAFF,TGTGCCAGCAGCGTGGCCTCTGATTTGAGCACTGAAGCTTTCTTT
TRBV20-1,TRBJ2-1,few,-,CSARGGDIEFF,TGCAGTGCTAGAGGGGGGGACATCGAGTTCTTC
TRBV6-5,TRBJ2-3,-,-,CASSYALDSVGTDTQYF,TGTGCCAGCAGTTACGCCTTGGATTCTGTGGGTACAGATACGCAGTATTTT
TRBV19,TRBJ2-1,-,TRBD2,CASTLKGRGGIYNEQFF,TGTGCCAGTACCCTAAAGGGGCGGGGGGGCATCTACAATGAGCAGTTCTTC
TRBV7-2,TRBJ2-1,few,TRBD2,CASSQAGLAYEQFF,TGTGCCAGCAGTCAGGCGGGACTAGCCTATGAGCAGTTCTTC
TRBV24-1,TRBJ2-3,-,TRBD1,CATSDWGKQGTDTQYF,TGTGCCACCAGTGATTGGGGGAAACAGGGGACAGATACGCAGTATTTT
TRBV7-9,TRBJ1-1,-,-,CASSVGEAFF,TGTGCCAGTTCGGTGGGTGAAGCTTTCTTT
TRBV7-2,TRBJ2-1,many,-,CASSFDRGGYNEQFF,TGTGCCAGCAGCTTCGATCGGGGCGGCTACAATGAGCAGTTCTTC
TRBV7-3,TRBJ2-5,few,-,CASSFMGGHTKETQYF,TGTGCCAGCAGCTTCATGGGGGGGCATACCAAAGAGACCCAGTACTTC
TRBV19,TRBJ1-1,-,-,CASSLSSYLNTEAFF,TGTGCCAGTAGCCTCTCAAGCTACTTGAACACTGAAGCTTTCTTT
TRBV4-1,TRBJ2-3,-,TRBD2,CATRRSGGIDTQYF,TGCGCCACCAGACGGAGCGGGGGAATAGATACGCAGTATTTT
TRBV12-3/TRBV12-4,TRBJ1-1,many,TRBD1,CASSPRWGRGDETEAFF,TGTGCCAGCAGCCCTAGGTGGGGCAGGGGGGACGAGACTGAAGCTTTCTTT
TRBV29-1,TRBJ2-1,-,-,CSPQLMGTSAREQFF,TGCAGCCCACAATTGATGGGCACATCAGCCAGAGAGCAGTTCTTC
TRBV29-1,TRBJ2-3,-,-,CSVELGGTDTQYF,TGCAGCGTTGAGTTAGGGGGCACAGATACGCAGTATTTT
TRBV7-2,TRBJ2-2,-,TRBD2,CASSLAPSGGASTGELFF,TGTGCCAGCAGCTTAGCGCCTAGCGGGGGGGCCAGCACCGGGGAGCTGTTTTTT
TRBV11-2,TRBJ2-2,many,-,CASVARGGELFF,TGTGCCAGTGTGGCTCGGGGCGGGGAGCTGTTTTTT
TRBV5-1,TRBJ2-6,few,-,CASSPYSDGPPGANVLTF,TGCGCCAGCAGCCCCTACTCTGACGGGCCCCCTGGGGCCAACGTCCTGACTTTC
TRBV11-2,TRBJ2-3,-,TRBD1,CASNPGTGGTDTQYF,TGTGCCAGCAACCCCGGGACAGGGGGCACAGATACGCAGTATTTT
TRBV3-1,TRBJ1-1,-,-,CASSQNTAGEAFF,TGTGCCAGCAGCCAAAATACGGCGGGAGAAGCTTTCTTT
TRBV6-2/TRBV6-3,TRBJ2-7,many,TRBD2,CASSKQRGIYEQYF,TGTGCCAGCAGTAAACAGCGGGGCATCTACGAGCAGTACTTC
TRBV28,TRBJ1-4,many,-,CASSSSHRKLFF,TGTGCCAGCAGTTCGTCACATCGGAAACTGTTTTTT
TRBV5-5,TRBJ1-5,-,TRBD1,CASSRTGQGNQPQHF,TGTGCCAGCAGCAGGACAGGCCAGGGCAATCAGCCCCAGCATTTT
TRBV19,TRBJ2-1,few,TRBD1,CASSIEGTGVRNEQFF,TGTGCCAGTAGTATAGAAGGGACAGGGGTGAGAAATGAGCAGTTCTTC
TRBV6-5,TRBJ1-6,many,TRBD1,CASSPWAAGTGSYNSPLHF,TGTGCCAGCAGTCCGTGGGCCGCCGGGACAGGCTCCTATAATTCACCCCTCCACTTT
TRBV12-3/TRBV12-4,TRBJ2-1,once,-,CASSPRQAEQFF,TGTGCCAGCAGTCCTCGACAGGCTGAGCAGTTCTTC
TRBV25-1,TRBJ2-7,few,-,CASSELGEQYF,TGTGCCAGCAGTGAATTGGGCGAGCAGTACTTC
TRBV14,TRBJ2-5,many,-,CASSQNSQETQYF,TGTGCCAGCAGCCAAAACAGCCAAGAGACCCAGTACTTC
TRBV6-5,TRBJ1-2,-,-,CASQGGYGYTF,TGTGCCAGCCAAGGGGGGTATGGCTACACCTTC
TRBV12-3/TRBV12-4,TRBJ2-3,few,TRBD2,CAILAGGGTDTQYF,TGTGCCATCTTAGCGGGGGGGGGCACAGATACGCAGTATTTT
TRBV7-3,TRBJ2-6,few,-,CASSYGPGANVLTF,TGTGCCAGCAGCTACGGCCCGGGGGCCAACGTCCTGACTTTC
TRBV4-1,TRBJ2-2,few,TRBD2,CASSQVGGRAGELFF,TGCGCCAGCAGCCAAGTCGGGGGGAGGGCCGGGGAGCTGTTTTTT
TRBV7-7,TRBJ2-3,few,-,CASSLHRLADTQYF,TGTGCCAGCAGCTTACACAGACTCGCAGATACGCAGTATTTT
TRBV4-3,TRBJ2-5,few,-,CASSHRGGETQYF,TGCGCCAGCAGCCACAGGGGCGGAGAGACCCAGTACTTC
TRBV7-9,TRBJ2-3,few,-,CASSLRSGEDTQYF,TGTGCCAGCAGCTTACGGTCAGGCGAAGATACGCAGTATTTT
TRBV5-4,TRBJ1-1,-,-,CASSLGGVGATEAFF,TGTGCCAGCAGCTTGGGAGGGGTCGGGGCCACTGAAGCTTTCTTT
TRBV4-2,TRBJ1-2,many,-,CASSQVAGPGGYTF,TGTGCCAGCAGCCAAGTCGCGGGGCCAGGTGGCTACACCTTC
TRBV2,TRBJ2-7,few,-,CASSDGGYEQYF,TGTGCCAGCAGTGATGGGGGGTACGAGCAGTACTTC
TRBV4-2,TRBJ2-3,-,-,CASSQFTGLTDTQYF,TGTGCCAGCAGCCAATTTACGGGGCTCACAGATACGCAGTATTTT
TRBV11-1,TRBJ1-1,few,-,CASSFRGPEAFF,TGTGCCAGCAGCTTTAGGGGACCAGAAGCTTTCTTT
TRBV4-2,TRBJ1-5,-,-,CASSQDPQTKGQPQHF,TGTGCCAGCAGCCAAGACCCACAAACGAAGGGGCAGCCCCAGCATTTT
TRBV5-4,TRBJ2-1,few,-,CASSFGEYNEQFF,TGTGCCAGCAGCTTTGGAGAGTACAATGAGCAGTTCTTC
TRBV2,TRBJ1-1,many,-,CASDRTVNTEAFF,TGTGCCAGCGACCGTACAGTAAACACTGAAGCTTTCTTT
TRBV7-8,TRBJ2-7,few,-,CASSPEDRAYEQYF,TGTGCCAGCAGCCCGGAAGACAGAGCCTACGAGCAGTACTTC
TRBV6-2/TRBV6-3,TRBJ1-2,few,-,CASSYGEDKPYGYTF,TGTGCCAGCAGTTACGGGGAGGACAAACCCTATGGCTACACCTTC
TRBV29-1,TRBJ2-2,few,-,CSVKSAGENTGELFF,TGCAGCGTGAAGTCGGCAGGGGAGAACACCGGGGAGCTGTTTTTT
TRBV15,TRBJ2-5,few,TRBD2,CATSQGLAGPKETQYF,TGTGCCACCAGCCAAGGACTAGCGGGTCCGAAGGAGACCCAGTACTTC
TRBV7-2,TRBJ2-1,few,TRBD2,CASSSHPLAGGGNEQFF,TGTGCCAGCAGCTCACACCCACTAGCGGGGGGGGGTAATGAGCAGTTCTTC
TRBV18,TRBJ2-5,many,-,CASSPVQETQYF,TGTGCCAGCAGCCCGGTCCAAGAGACCCAGTACTTC
TRBV15,TRBJ2-1,few,-,CATSREAYNEQFF,TGTGCCACCAGCAGAGAGGCGTACAATGAGCAGTTCTTC
TRBV7-9,TRBJ2-5,many,-,CASSEGGTQYF,TGTGCCAGCAGCGAGGGGGGGACCCAGTACTTC